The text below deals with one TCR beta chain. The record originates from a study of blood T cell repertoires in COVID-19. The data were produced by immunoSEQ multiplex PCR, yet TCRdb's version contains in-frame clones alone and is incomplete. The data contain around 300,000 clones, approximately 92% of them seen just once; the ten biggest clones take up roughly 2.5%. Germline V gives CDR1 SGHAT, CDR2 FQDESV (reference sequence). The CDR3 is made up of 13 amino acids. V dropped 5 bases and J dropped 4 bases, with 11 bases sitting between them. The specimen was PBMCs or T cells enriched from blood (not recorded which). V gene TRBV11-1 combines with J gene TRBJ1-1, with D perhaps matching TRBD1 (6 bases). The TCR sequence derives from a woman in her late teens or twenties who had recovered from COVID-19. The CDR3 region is CASSPRGGTEAFF. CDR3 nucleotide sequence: TGTGCCAGCAGCCCAAGGGGGGGCACTGAAGCTTTCTTT. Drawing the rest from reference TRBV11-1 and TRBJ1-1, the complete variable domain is EAEVAQSPRYKITEKSQAVAFWCDPISGHATLYWYRQILGQGPELLVQFQDESVVDDSQLPKDRFSAERLKGVDSTLKIQPAELGDSAMYLCASSPRGGTEAFFGQGTRLTVV.